These T cell receptor beta chains were read from a single sample in a study of Ad26.COV2.S vaccination and SARS-CoV-2 variants. The repertoire was sequenced with immunoSEQ multiplex PCR; TCRdb's copy has only in-frame clones and lacks some. This sample has about 420,000 clones, with roughly 90% found just once. Specimen: peripheral blood, collected in a trial of Ad26.COV2.S vaccine versus placebo. These receptors all come from a person between 18 and 65 years old who received the Ad26.COV2.S COVID-19 vaccine or a placebo. Each CDR3 is given with its conserved first and last residue. The D gene is left open where the match is weak. Clone size is given for some rows only: seen once, a few or many times, or a class if the clone is expanded.

clone_size	v_call	j_call	d_call	cdr3_aa	cdr3_nt
NA	TRBV11-2	TRBJ2-1	TRBD2	CASSPGTSGVLNEQFF	TGTGCCAGCAGCCCGGGGACTAGCGGGGTCCTCAATGAGCAGTTCTTC
NA	TRBV7-9	TRBJ1-6	NA	CASSLSTNSPLHF	TGTGCCAGCAGCTTATCGACTAATTCACCCCTCCACTTT
NA	TRBV7-2	TRBJ1-1	NA	CASILRGDTEAFF	TGTGCCAGCATCCTACGGGGGGACACTGAAGCTTTCTTT
NA	TRBV11-2	TRBJ2-5	NA	CASSLGVRKTQYF	TGTGCCAGCAGCTTAGGAGTAAGGAAGACCCAGTACTTC
NA	TRBV18	TRBJ2-4	TRBD1	CASSEDRGGKNIQYF	TGTGCCAGCTCAGAGGACAGGGGAGGTAAAAACATTCAGTACTTC
NA	TRBV7-9	TRBJ1-3	NA	CASSPRRVSGNTIYF	TGTGCCAGCAGCCCCCGCAGAGTGTCTGGAAACACCATATATTTT
NA	TRBV4-2	TRBJ1-5	TRBD1	CASSQGQGVAQPQHF	TGTGCCAGCAGCCAAGGACAGGGGGTAGCTCAGCCCCAGCATTTT
NA	TRBV24-1	TRBJ2-7	NA	CATSEGLRSGQYF	TGTGCCACCAGTGAGGGTCTTAGATCGGGGCAGTACTTC
NA	TRBV9	TRBJ1-1	NA	CASSVAGTEAFF	TGTGCCAGCAGCGTAGCTGGGACTGAAGCTTTCTTT
NA	TRBV19	TRBJ2-1	TRBD1	CATSSTGAAYNEQFF	TGTGCCACGTCCTCTACAGGGGCGGCCTACAATGAGCAGTTCTTC
NA	TRBV21-1	TRBJ2-7	NA	CASSKDIRGKDGEQYF	TGTGCCAGCAGCAAAGATATCAGGGGCAAGGATGGGGAGCAGTACTTC
NA	TRBV7-9	TRBJ1-5	TRBD1	CASSGQGFQPQHF	TGTGCCAGCAGCGGACAGGGTTTTCAGCCCCAGCATTTT
NA	TRBV30	TRBJ1-2	NA	CAWSQRESYGYTF	TGTGCCTGGAGCCAGAGAGAAAGCTATGGCTACACCTTC
few	TRBV5-1	TRBJ2-2	NA	CASSWKHAGELFF	TGCGCCAGCAGTTGGAAGCATGCCGGGGAGCTGTTTTTT
NA	TRBV27	TRBJ2-7	TRBD2	CASSGLAGGNYEQYF	TGTGCCAGCAGTGGACTAGCGGGGGGGAATTACGAGCAGTACTTC
NA	TRBV12-3/TRBV12-4	TRBJ1-6	NA	CASSLGAVSPLHF	TGTGCCAGCAGTTTAGGGGCAGTCTCACCCCTCCACTTT
NA	TRBV7-2	TRBJ1-1	NA	CASSLDILEGGTEAFF	TGTGCCAGCAGCTTAGATATATTAGAGGGGGGCACTGAAGCTTTCTTT
NA	TRBV12-3/TRBV12-4	TRBJ2-2	NA	CATESGGELFF	TGTGCCACTGAATCGGGCGGGGAGCTGTTTTTT
NA	TRBV7-2	TRBJ1-2	NA	CASSLGTSGGRGYTF	TGTGCCAGCAGCTTGGGCACGAGCGGGGGCCGCGGCTACACCTTC
few	TRBV7-9	TRBJ2-5	TRBD1	CASSRQGQQETQYF	TGTGCCAGCAGCCGTCAGGGACAGCAAGAGACCCAGTACTTC
NA	TRBV5-1	TRBJ2-7	NA	CASSWNPQNSYEQYF	TGCGCCAGCAGCTGGAATCCCCAGAACTCCTACGAGCAGTACTTC
NA	TRBV7-2	TRBJ2-5	NA	CASSLITPPVQYF	TGTGCCAGCAGCTTAATCACCCCTCCCGTGCAGTACTTC
few	TRBV6-2/TRBV6-3	TRBJ2-3	NA	CASSYSIEKGMDTDTQYF	TGTGCCAGCAGTTACTCGATCGAGAAGGGCATGGATACAGATACGCAGTATTTT
few	TRBV7-2	TRBJ1-1	NA	CASSGRGNTEAFF	TGTGCCAGCAGTGGCAGAGGAAACACTGAAGCTTTCTTT
NA	TRBV28	TRBJ2-1	NA	CASSLLIRRGLGLEGNEQFF	TGTGCCAGCAGCTTACTGATCCGCAGGGGGCTAGGACTAGAGGGTAATGAGCAGTTCTTC
NA	TRBV4-1	TRBJ2-5	NA	CASSQARREETQYF	TGCGCCAGCAGCCAGGCCCGGAGGGAAGAGACCCAGTACTTC